This T cell receptor (beta chain) was captured in a study of T cells after yellow fever vaccination. Study overall: For low cell numbers, libraries were made with SMART-Seq v4 Ultra Low Input. Broader study findings: Reappearing after the booster were most of the clones from primary vaccination (less than 97% CD4, 88% CD8).

This clonotype was seen a handful of times. Its antigen is unidentified. TCRdb analysed the 5' RACE reads with MiXCR anew, one entry per CDR3 protein. The table lists around 320,000 distinct CDR3 sequences, over 8.5% of them singletons, with under 4% in the top ten. Germline V lookup: CDR1 LGHDT, CDR2 YNNKEL (reference sequence). The trim removed 7 bases at V and 0 bases at J, leaving 15 bases unmatched. This CDR3 contains 18 residues. V is TRBV3-1 and J is TRBJ1-1; 9 nucleotides agree with TRBD1. Specimen: CD4+ T cells sorted from PBMCs, collected 45 days after the yellow fever booster vaccination. The receptor comes from a man in his late teens or twenties who received the YFV17D yellow fever vaccine. The CDR3 here is CASTGPGTGKFMNTEAFF. In DNA, the CDR3 is TGTGCCAGCACTGGACCCGGGACAGGGAAATTCATGAACACTGAAGCTTTCTTT.